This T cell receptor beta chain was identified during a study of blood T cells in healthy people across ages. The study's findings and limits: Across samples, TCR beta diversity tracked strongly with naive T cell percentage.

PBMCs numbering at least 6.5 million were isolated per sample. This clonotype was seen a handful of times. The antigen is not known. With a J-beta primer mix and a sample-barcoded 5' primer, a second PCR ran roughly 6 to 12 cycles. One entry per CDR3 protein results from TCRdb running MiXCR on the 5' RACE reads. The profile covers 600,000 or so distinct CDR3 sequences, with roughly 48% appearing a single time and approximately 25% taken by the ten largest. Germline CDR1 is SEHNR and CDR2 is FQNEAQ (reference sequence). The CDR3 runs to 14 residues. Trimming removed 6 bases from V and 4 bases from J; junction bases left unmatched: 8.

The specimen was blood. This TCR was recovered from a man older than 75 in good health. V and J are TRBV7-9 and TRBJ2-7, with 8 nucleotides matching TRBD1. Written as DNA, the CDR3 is TGTGCCAGCAGGGCAACAGGGGGTCAATACGAGCAGTACTTC. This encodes CASRATGGQYEQYF.